This T cell receptor beta chain was obtained from a study of blood T cell repertoires in COVID-19. About the study: PBMCs, B-cell-depleted T cells, or T cells were the source of the cDNA or gDNA that made up the material.

Measured with immunoSEQ multiplex PCR; TCRdb has only the in-frame clones, and not every one. The data show approximately 260,000 clones, about 85% seen once. This clone was found a few times. Germline CDR1 reads LGHDT; CDR2 reads YNNKEL (reference sequence). This CDR3 is 13 amino acids long. Trimming cost V 4 bases and J 1 base, with 7 bases left between them. The TCR was taken from a man aged 60 to 75 who had recovered from COVID-19. The J gene is TRBJ1-1, the V gene TRBV3-1 (or the pseudogene TRBV3-2); maybe TRBD1 (5 bases). Sequenced material: peripheral blood. CDR3 residues: CASSPGQNTEAFF. The DNA of the CDR3 is TGTGCCAGCAGCCCCGGACAGAACACTGAAGCTTTCTTT.